Sequencing of this T cell receptor beta chain was carried out in a study of identical twins. The length of the CDR3 is 15 residues. V lost 6 bases and J lost 2; bases outside the gene matches: 8. Germline V gene lookup returns CDR1 KGHSH and CDR2 LQKENI. One entry per CDR3 protein, called by TCRdb with MiXCR from the 5' RACE reads. The data hold about 210,000 distinct CDR3 sequences, with roughly 9.4% observed a single time. The sequenced sample was memory (CD45RO+) T cells sorted from blood. V and J are TRBV18 and TRBJ2-7; 9 bases are a match to TRBD2. The clonotype originates from a young woman in good health. In nucleotides, the CDR3 is TGTGCCAGCTCCCCTGCGGCTAGCGGGACCTACGAGCAGTACTTC. It yields the protein CASSPAASGTYEQYF.